The TCR beta chain described here comes from a study of blood T cell repertoires in COVID-19. For the study at large: Acute-phase and convalescent COVID-19 samples originated in the United States, Italy and Spain. PBMCs, B-cell-depleted T cells, or T cells were the source of the cDNA or gDNA that made up the material.

Authors' analysis steps: Cell counts per sample came from amplifying reference gene primers. The repertoire was sequenced with immunoSEQ multiplex PCR; TCRdb's copy has only in-frame clones and lacks some. Clonal size and the V and J genes are those of that table, whereas D and trimming came from the DNA. The table records some 190,000 clones, about four fifths of them present only once. Germline V gene sequence: CDR1 LGHDT, CDR2 YNNKEL (reference sequence). J was trimmed by 5 bases and V by 5 bases; bases with no gene match: 3. The CDR3 is 14 residues long. Material for sequencing was peripheral blood. The clonotype was recovered from a man in his sixties with acute or convalescent COVID-19. The V gene is TRBV3-1 (or the pseudogene TRBV3-2), the J gene TRBJ2-2; 9 nucleotides line up with TRBD1. This CDR3 is CASSSGTGTGELFF. The CDR3 nucleotides read TGTGCCAGCAGCTCCGGGACAGGGACCGGGGAGCTGTTTTTT.